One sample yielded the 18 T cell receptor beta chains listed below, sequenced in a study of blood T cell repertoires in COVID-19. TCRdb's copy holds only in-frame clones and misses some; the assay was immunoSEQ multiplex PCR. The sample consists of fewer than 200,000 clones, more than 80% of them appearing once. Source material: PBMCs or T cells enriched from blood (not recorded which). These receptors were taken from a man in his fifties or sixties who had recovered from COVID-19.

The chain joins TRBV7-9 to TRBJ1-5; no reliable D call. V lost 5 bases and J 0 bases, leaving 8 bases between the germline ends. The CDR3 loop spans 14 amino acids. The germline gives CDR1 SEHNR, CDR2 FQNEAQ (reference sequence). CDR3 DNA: TGTGCCAGCAGCACGGAGTATAGCAATCAGCCCCAGCATTTT. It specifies CASSTEYSNQPQHF.

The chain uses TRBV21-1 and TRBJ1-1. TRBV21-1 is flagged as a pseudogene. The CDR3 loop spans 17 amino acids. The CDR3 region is CASSKVNKVPSDTEAFF. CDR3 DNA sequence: TGTGCCAGCAGCAAAGTTAACAAAGTGCCTAGCGACACTGAAGCTTTCTTT.

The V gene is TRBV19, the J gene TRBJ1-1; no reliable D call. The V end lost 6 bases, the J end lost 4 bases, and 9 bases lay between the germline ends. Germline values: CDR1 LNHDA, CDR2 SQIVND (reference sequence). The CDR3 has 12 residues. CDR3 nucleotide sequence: TGTGCCAGTAGAAGGTCGGGCACTGAAGCTTTCTTT. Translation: CASRRSGTEAFF.

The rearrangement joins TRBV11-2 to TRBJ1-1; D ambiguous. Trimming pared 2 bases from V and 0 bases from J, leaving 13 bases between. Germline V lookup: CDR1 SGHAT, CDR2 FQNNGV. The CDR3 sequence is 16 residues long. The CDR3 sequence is CASSLLGDRVNTEAFF. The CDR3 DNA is TGTGCCAGCAGCTTATTGGGTGATCGGGTGAACACTGAAGCTTTCTTT.

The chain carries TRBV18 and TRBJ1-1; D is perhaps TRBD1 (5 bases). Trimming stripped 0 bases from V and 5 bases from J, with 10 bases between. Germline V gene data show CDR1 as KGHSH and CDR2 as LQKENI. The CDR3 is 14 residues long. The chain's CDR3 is CASSPPKGKTEAFF. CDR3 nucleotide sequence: TGTGCCAGCTCACCACCGAAGGGGAAGACTGAAGCTTTCTTT.

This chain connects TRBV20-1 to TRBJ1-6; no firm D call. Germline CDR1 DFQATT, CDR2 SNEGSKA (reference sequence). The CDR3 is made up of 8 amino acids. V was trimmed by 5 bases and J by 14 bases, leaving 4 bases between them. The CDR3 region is CSAAALHF. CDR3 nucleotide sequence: TGCAGTGCTGCGGCCCTCCACTTT.

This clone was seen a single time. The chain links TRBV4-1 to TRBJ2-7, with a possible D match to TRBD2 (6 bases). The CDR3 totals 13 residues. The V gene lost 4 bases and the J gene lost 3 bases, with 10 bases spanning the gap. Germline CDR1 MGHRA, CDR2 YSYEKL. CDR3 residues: CASSPGLLYEQYF. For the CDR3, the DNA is TGCGCCAGCAGCCCGGGACTGCTCTACGAGCAGTACTTC.

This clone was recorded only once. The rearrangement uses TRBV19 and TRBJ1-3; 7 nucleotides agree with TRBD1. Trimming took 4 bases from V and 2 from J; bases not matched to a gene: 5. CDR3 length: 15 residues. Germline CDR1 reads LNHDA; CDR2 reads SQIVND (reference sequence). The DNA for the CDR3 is TGTGCCAGTAGTACGTTCGACAGGGCTGGAAACACCATATATTTT. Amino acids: CASSTFDRAGNTIYF.

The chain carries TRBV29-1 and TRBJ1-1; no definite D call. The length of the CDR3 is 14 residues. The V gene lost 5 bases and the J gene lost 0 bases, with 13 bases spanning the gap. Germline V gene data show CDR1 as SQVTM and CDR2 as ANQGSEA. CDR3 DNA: TGCAGCGTTCCTTACGGTCCCATGAACACTGAAGCTTTCTTT. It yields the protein CSVPYGPMNTEAFF.

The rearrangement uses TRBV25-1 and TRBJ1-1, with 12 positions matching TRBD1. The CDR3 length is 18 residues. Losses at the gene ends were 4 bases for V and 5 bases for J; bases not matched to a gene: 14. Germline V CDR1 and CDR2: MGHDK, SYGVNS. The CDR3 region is CASSGRSGTGGSRTEAFF. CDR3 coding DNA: TGTGCCAGCAGTGGGCGCTCCGGGACAGGGGGCAGTAGGACTGAAGCTTTCTTT. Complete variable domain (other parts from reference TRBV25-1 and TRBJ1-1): EADIYQTPRYLVIGTGKKITLECSQTMGHDKMYWYQQDPGMELHLIHYSYGVNSTEKGDLSSESTVSRIRTEHFPLTLESARPSHTSQYLCASSGRSGTGGSRTEAFFGQGTRLTVV.

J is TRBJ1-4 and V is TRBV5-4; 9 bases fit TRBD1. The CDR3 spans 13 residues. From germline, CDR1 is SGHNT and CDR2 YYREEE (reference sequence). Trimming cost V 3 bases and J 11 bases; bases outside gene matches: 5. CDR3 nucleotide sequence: TGTGCCAGCAGCTCCGGGACAGGGCCCAAACTGTTTTTT. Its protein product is CASSSGTGPKLFF.

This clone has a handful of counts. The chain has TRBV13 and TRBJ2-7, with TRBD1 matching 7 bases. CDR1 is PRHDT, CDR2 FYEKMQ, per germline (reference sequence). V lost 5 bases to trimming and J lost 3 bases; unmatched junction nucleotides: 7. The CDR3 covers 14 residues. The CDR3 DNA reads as TGTGCCAGCAGCCGGGGACAGTTGGGCTACGAGCAGTACTTC. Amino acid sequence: CASSRGQLGYEQYF. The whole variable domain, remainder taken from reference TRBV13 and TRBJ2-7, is AAGVIQSPRHLIKEKRETATLKCYPIPRHDTVYWYQQGPGQDPQFLISFYEKMQSDKGSIPDRFSAQQFSDYHSELNMSSLELGDSALYFCASSRGQLGYEQYFGPGTRLTVT.

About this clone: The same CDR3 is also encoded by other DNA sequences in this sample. Here the CDR3 reads CASSIGQGTYEQYF. For the CDR3, the DNA is TGTGCCAGTAGTATAGGTCAGGGGACCTACGAGCAGTACTTC. This chain links TRBV19 with TRBJ2-7, with TRBD1 as a possible D gene (6 bases). Looked up from germline, CDR1 is LNHDA and CDR2 is SQIVND (reference sequence). This CDR3 contains 14 residues. V gave up 1 base and J gave up 2 bases, with 9 bases separating them.

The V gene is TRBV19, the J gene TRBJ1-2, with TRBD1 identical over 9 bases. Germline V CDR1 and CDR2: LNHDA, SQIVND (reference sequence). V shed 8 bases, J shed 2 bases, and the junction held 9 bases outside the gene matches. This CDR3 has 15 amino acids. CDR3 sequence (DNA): TGTGCCAGTGGGGTAGAAGGGACAGGGAACTATGGCTACACCTTC. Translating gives CASGVEGTGNYGYTF. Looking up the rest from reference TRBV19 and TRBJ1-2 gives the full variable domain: DGGITQSPKYLFRKEGQNVTLSCEQNLNHDAMYWYRQDPGQGLRLIYYSQIVNDFQKGDIAEGYSVSREKKESFPLTVTSAQKNPTAFYLCASGVEGTGNYGYTFGSGTRLTVV.

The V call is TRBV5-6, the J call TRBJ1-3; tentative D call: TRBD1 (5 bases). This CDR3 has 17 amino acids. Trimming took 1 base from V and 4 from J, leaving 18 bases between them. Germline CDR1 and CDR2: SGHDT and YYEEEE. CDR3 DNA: TGTGCCAGCAGCTTGTTAAGGGGTGCTCTTCCAGGAAACACCATATATTTT. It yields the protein CASSLLRGALPGNTIYF.

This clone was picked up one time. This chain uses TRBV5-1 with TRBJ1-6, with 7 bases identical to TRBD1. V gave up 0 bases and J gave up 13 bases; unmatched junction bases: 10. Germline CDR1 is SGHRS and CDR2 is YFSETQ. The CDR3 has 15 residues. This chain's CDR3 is CASSLAGGSGAPLHF. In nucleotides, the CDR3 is TGCGCCAGCAGCTTGGCAGGGGGGTCAGGGGCGCCCCTCCACTTT.

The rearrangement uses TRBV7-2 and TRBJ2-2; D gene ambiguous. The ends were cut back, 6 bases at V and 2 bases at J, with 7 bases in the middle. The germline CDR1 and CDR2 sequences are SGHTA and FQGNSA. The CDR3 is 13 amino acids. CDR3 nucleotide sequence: TGTGCCAGCAGGGCAGGAAACACCGGGGAGCTGTTTTTT. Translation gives CASRAGNTGELFF.

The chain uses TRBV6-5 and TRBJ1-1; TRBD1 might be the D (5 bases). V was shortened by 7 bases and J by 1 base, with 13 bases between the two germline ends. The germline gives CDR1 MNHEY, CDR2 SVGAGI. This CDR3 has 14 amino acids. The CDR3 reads CASTRALGNTEAFF. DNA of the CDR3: TGTGCCAGCACCAGGGCCCTGGGGAACACTGAAGCTTTCTTT.